Each of the 2 T cell receptor beta chains below was sequenced from the same sample in a study of T cells in Graves' hyperthyroidism and ophthalmopathy. Researchers took RNA transcripts and amplified the TCR beta CDR3 regions from them. The HTBI primer set drove a first-round RT-PCR of the TCR CDR3. TCRdb reanalysed the multiplex PCR reads using MiXCR and keeps one entry per CDR3 protein. The profile covers 400,000 to 500,000 distinct CDR3 sequences, with around 14% appearing a single time and 15% to 20% taken by the ten largest. The sample taken for sequencing was blood. These receptors originate from a woman between 18 and 29 years old with Graves' hyperthyroidism.

In this sample, this clonotype turned up many times. This chain joins TRBV20-1 and TRBJ2-7, with a possible D match to TRBD1 (6 bases). Germline-derived CDR1 and CDR2 are DFQATT and SNEGSKA (reference sequence). The V gene lost 5 bases and the J gene lost 4 bases, with 9 bases spanning the gap. There are 11 residues in the CDR3. The CDR3 sequence: CSAHRDYEQYF. CDR3 sequence (DNA): TGCAGTGCTCACAGGGATTACGAGCAGTACTTC.

This clonotype was seen repeatedly, ten times or more. V and J are TRBV20-1 and TRBJ2-1; 10 bases fit TRBD2. Germline CDR1 reads DFQATT; CDR2 reads SNEGSKA (reference sequence). The trim removed 3 bases at V and 5 bases at J, leaving 7 bases unmatched. This CDR3 is built from 15 residues. As DNA, the CDR3 is TGCAGTGCTAGTCCCCTAGCGGGAGCCGACAATGAGCAGTTCTTC. Residues: CSASPLAGADNEQFF.